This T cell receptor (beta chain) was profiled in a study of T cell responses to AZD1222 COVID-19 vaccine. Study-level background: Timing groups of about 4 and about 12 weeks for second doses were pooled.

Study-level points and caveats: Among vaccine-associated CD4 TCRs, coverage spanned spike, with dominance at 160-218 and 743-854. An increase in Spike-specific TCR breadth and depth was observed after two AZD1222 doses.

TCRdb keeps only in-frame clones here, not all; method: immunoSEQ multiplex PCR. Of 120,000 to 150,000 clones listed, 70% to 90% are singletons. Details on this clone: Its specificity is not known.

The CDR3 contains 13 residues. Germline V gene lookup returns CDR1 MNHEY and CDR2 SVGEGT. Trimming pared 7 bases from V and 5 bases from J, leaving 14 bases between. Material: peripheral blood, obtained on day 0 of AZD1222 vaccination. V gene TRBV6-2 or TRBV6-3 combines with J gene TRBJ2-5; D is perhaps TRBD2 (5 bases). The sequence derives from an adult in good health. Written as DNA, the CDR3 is TGTGCCAGCACCCCCCTCCGGAGGGAGACCCAGTACTTC. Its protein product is CASTPLRRETQYF.